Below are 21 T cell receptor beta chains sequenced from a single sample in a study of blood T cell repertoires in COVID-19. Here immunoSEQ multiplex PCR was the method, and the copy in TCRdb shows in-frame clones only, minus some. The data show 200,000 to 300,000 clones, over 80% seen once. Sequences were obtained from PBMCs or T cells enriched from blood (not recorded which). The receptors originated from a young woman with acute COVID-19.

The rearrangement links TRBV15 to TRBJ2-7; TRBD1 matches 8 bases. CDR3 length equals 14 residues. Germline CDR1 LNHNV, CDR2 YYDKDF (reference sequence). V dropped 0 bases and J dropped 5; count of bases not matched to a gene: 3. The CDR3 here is CATSRDRGLDEQYF. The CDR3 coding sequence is TGTGCCACCAGCAGAGACAGGGGGCTCGACGAGCAGTACTTC.

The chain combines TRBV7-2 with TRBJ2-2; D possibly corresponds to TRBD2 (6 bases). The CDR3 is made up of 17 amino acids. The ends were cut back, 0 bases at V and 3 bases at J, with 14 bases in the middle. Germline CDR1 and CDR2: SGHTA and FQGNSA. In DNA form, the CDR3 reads TGTGCCAGCAGCTTAGCGCCAGGGACTGAGGACACCGGGGAGCTGTTTTTT. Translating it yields CASSLAPGTEDTGELFF. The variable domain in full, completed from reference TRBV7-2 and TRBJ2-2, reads GAGVSQSPSNKVTEKGKDVELRCDPISGHTALYWYRQSLGQGLEFLIYFQGNSAPDKSGLPSDRFSAERTGGSVSTLTIQRTQQEDSAVYLCASSLAPGTEDTGELFFGEGSRLTVL.

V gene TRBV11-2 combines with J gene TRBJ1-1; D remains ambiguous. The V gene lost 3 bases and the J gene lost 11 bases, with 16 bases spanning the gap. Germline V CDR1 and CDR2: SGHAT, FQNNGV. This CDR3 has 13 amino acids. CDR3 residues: CASSFGRRKWAFF. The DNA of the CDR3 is TGTGCCAGCAGCTTTGGACGGAGGAAGTGGGCTTTCTTT.

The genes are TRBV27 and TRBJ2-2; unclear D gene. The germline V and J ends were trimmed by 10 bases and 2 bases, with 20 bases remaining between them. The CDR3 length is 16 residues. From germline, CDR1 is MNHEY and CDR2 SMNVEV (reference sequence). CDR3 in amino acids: CATYSRLSTNTGELFF. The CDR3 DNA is TGTGCCACCTATTCTAGACTTTCCACTAACACCGGGGAGCTGTTTTTT.

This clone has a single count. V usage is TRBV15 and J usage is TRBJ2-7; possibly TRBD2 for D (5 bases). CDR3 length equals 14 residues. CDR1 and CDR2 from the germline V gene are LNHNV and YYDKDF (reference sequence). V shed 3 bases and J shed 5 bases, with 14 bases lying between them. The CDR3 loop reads CATSRGVEFNEQYF. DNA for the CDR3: TGTGCCACCAGCAGGGGAGTTGAGTTTAACGAGCAGTACTTC.

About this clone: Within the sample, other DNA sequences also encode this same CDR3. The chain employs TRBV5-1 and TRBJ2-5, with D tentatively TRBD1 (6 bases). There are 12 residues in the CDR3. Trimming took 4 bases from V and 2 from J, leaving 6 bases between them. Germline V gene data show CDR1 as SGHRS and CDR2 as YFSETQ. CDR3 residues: CASSTGQETQYF. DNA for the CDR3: TGCGCCAGCAGCACAGGGCAAGAGACCCAGTACTTC.

The CDR3 spells CASSITGGGGAPTGELFF. The CDR3 bases are TGTGCCAGTAGTATCACCGGAGGCGGGGGGGCCCCCACCGGGGAGCTGTTTTTT. This chain links TRBV19 with TRBJ2-2; 9 bases are shared with TRBD2. CDR3 length equals 18 residues. Trimming cost V 3 bases and J 4 bases; bases outside gene matches: 12. In germline, CDR1 is LNHDA, CDR2 SQIVND (reference sequence). Based on the CDR3 plus reference TRBV19 and TRBJ2-2, the full variable domain is DGGITQSPKYLFRKEGQNVTLSCEQNLNHDAMYWYRQDPGQGLRLIYYSQIVNDFQKGDIAEGYSVSREKKESFPLTVTSAQKNPTAFYLCASSITGGGGAPTGELFFGEGSRLTVL.

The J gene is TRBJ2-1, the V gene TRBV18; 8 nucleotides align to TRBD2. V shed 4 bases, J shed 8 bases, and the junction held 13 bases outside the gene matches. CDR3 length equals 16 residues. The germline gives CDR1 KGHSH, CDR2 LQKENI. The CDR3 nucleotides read TGTGCCAGCTCACGAGACCCCCGGGGGGGCCGAGATGAGCAGTTCTTC. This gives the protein CASSRDPRGGRDEQFF.

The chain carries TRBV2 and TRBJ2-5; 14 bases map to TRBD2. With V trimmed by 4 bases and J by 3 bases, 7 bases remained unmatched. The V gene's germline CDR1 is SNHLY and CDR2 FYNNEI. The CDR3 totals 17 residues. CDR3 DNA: TGTGCCAGCAGTGGTAGGGCGACTAGCGGGGGGGAAGAGACCCAGTACTTC. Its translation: CASSGRATSGGEETQYF.

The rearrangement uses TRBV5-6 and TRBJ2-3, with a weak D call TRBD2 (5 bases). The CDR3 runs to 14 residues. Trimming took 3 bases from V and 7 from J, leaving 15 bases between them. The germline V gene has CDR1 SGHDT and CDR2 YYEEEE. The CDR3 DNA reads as TGTGCCAGCAGCTCCCCGGACGAGGGCAATACGCAGTATTTT. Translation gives CASSSPDEGNTQYF. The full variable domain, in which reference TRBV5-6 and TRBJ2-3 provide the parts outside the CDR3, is DAGVTQSPTHLIKTRGQQVTLRCSPKSGHDTVSWYQQALGQGPQFIFQYYEEEERQRGNFPDRFSGHQFPNYSSELNVNALLLGDSALYLCASSSPDEGNTQYFGPGTRLTVL.

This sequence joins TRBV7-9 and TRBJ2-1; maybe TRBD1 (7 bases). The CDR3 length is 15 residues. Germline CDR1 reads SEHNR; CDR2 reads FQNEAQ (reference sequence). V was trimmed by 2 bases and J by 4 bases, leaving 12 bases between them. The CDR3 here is CASSLQGGAYNEQFF. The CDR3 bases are TGTGCCAGCAGCTTACAGGGGGGAGCTTACAATGAGCAGTTCTTC.

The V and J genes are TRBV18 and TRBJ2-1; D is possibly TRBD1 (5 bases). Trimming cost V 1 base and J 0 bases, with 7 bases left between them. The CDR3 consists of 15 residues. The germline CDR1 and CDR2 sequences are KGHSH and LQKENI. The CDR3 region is CASSPLGVSYNEQFF. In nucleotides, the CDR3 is TGTGCCAGCTCACCACTAGGGGTCTCCTACAATGAGCAGTTCTTC.

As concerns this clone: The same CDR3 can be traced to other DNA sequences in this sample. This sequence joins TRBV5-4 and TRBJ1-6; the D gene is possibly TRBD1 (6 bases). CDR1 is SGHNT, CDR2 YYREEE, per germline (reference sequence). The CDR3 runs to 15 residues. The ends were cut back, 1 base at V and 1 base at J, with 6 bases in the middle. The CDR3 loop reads CASSLRGSYNSPLHF. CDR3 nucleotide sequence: TGTGCCAGCAGCTTGAGGGGGTCCTATAATTCACCCCTCCACTTT.

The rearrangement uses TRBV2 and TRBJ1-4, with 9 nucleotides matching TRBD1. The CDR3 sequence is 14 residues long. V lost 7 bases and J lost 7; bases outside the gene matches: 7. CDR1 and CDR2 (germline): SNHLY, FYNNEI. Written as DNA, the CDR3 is TGTGCCAGCACCCAGGGACAGGGTTTTGAAAAACTGTTTTTT. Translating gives CASTQGQGFEKLFF.

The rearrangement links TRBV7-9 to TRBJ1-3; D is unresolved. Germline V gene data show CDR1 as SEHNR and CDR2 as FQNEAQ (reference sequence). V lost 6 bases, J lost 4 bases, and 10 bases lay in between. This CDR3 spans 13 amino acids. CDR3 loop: CASSSEAGNTIYF. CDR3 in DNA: TGTGCCAGCAGTTCGGAGGCGGGAAACACCATATATTTT.

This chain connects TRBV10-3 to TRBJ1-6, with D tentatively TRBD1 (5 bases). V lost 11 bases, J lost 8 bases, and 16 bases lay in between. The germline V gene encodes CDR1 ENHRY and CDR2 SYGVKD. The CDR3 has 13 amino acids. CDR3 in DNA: TGTGCCTCACAACGAGACAGAGATTCACCCCTCCACTTT. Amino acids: CASQRDRDSPLHF.

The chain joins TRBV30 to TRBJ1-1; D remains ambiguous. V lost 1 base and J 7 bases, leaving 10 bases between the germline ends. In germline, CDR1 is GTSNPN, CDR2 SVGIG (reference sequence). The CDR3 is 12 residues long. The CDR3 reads CAWSESSLEAFF. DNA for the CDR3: TGTGCCTGGAGTGAAAGCTCGCTTGAAGCTTTCTTT.

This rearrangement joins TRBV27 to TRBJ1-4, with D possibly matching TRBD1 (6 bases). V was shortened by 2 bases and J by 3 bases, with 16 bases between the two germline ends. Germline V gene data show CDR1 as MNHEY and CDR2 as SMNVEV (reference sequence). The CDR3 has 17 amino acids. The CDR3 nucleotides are TGTGCCAGCAGTTTAAACGGGGGGGCTCTGGCTAATGAAAAACTGTTTTTT. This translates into CASSLNGGALANEKLFF.

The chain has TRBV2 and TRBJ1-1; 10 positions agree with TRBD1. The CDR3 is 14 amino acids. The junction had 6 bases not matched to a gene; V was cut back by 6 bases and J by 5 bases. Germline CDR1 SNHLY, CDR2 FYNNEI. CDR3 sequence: CASSWTGGETEAFF. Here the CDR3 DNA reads TGTGCCAGCAGCTGGACAGGGGGAGAAACTGAAGCTTTCTTT.

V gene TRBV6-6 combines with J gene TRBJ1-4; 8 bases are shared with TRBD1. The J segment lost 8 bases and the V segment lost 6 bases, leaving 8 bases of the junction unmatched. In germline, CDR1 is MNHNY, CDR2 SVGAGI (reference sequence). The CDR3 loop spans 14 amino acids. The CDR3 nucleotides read TGTGCCAGCAGATCGGACAGGGTACTAGAAAAACTGTTTTTT. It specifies CASRSDRVLEKLFF.

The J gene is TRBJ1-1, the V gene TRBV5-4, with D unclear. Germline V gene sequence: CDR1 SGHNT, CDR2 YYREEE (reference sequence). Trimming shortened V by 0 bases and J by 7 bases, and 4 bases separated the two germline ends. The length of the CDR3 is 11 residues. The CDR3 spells CASSLGSEAFF. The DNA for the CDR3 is TGTGCCAGCAGCTTGGGCAGTGAAGCTTTCTTT.